The rows below give T cell receptor beta chains drawn from one sample of a study of control samples from healthy donors and cancer patients. Only in-frame clones appear in the TCRdb table, and some are missing; sequencing was by immunoSEQ multiplex PCR. Of approximately 130,000 clones in the sample, 80% to 90% were seen once. Sequencing was done on a sample of blood. These receptors all stem from a man aged 55 to 70 in good health. Both conserved end residues are trimmed from each CDR3. Size values are once, few and many counts, or a class for expanded clones, and some rows have none.

size | length | J | V | CDR3
NA | 14 | TRBJ1-6 | TRBV18 | ASSPSMPGPLSPLH
once | 15 | TRBJ1-4 | TRBV30 | AWSTRNRALLNEKLF
NA | 13 | TRBJ2-5 | TRBV7-3 | ASSFQGGLQETQY
NA | 12 | TRBJ1-1 | TRBV11-3 | ASSRDGPNTEAF
few | 16 | TRBJ2-3 | TRBV4-1 | ASSAGTLVAFGTDTQY
once | 14 | TRBJ1-3 | TRBV6-1 | ASSEAGVLSGNTIY
NA | 13 | TRBJ2-7 | TRBV5-5 | ASSLSIQGASEQY
NA | 9 | TRBJ1-1 | TRBV20-1 | SAPIYTEAF
NA | 12 | TRBJ1-5 | TRBV6-2/TRBV6-3 | ASSYGGRNQPQH
NA | 13 | TRBJ1-2 | TRBV6-5 | ASSLRVLQNYGYT
NA | 14 | TRBJ2-1 | TRBV9 | ASSVVGGQVYNEQF
NA | 14 | TRBJ2-1 | TRBV7-8 | ASSYSAGGRYNEQF
NA | 13 | TRBJ2-5 | TRBV5-1 | ASSLKLQGVETQY
once | 13 | TRBJ1-4 | TRBV28 | ASSPRGPTNEKLF
NA | 13 | TRBJ1-2 | TRBV5-6 | ASSFYVSGYYGYT
once | 13 | TRBJ1-1 | TRBV24-1 | ATRGGDKGNTEAF
few | 13 | TRBJ1-6 | TRBV19 | ASSIGTANNSPLH
NA | 13 | TRBJ1-2 | TRBV28 | ASSLMGQISYGYT
NA | 14 | TRBJ1-1 | TRBV7-2 | ASSLQGAQELYEAF
NA | 12 | TRBJ1-5 | TRBV28 | ASSLMGAVEPQH
NA | 13 | TRBJ1-4 | TRBV9 | ASSERGVLREKLF
NA | 9 | TRBJ2-7 | TRBV4-1 | ASSRRDRVY
NA | 13 | TRBJ2-3 | TRBV18 | ASSPPVGGFDTQY
NA | 15 | TRBJ1-5 | TRBV19 | ASSTDYRGTDNQPQH
NA | 14 | TRBJ2-7 | TRBV5-1 | ASSPGTSGPSYEQY
NA | 12 | TRBJ1-4 | TRBV5-1 | ASSEQGIGEKLF
NA | 14 | TRBJ1-3 | TRBV3-1/TRBV3-2 | ASSQPGTLSGNTIY
NA | 11 | TRBJ1-5 | TRBV6-4 | ASSFDSNQPQH
NA | 12 | TRBJ1-4 | TRBV19 | ASRQGGRSEKLF
once | 12 | TRBJ1-2 | TRBV24-1 | ATRANTANYGYT
NA | 14 | TRBJ2-5 | TRBV24-1 | ATSDPSGGVLETQY
NA | 13 | TRBJ1-5 | TRBV19 | ASSFDRGISQPQH
NA | 13 | TRBJ1-1 | TRBV28 | ASSFGSGGQGEAF
NA | 15 | TRBJ1-3 | TRBV28 | ASSGPQRGSAGNTIY
few | 10 | TRBJ1-1 | TRBV7-3 | ASSLGGAEAF
NA | 11 | TRBJ1-1 | TRBV5-6 | ASSLQGSTEAF
NA | 13 | TRBJ2-7 | TRBV28 | ASSFGGGVYYEQY
once | 13 | TRBJ2-3 | TRBV7-2 | ASSLGLLSTDTQY
NA | 13 | TRBJ1-3 | TRBV19 | ASSPAYSSGNTIY
NA | 13 | TRBJ2-5 | TRBV5-1 | ASSLGLAERETQY
NA | 11 | TRBJ2-3 | TRBV4-3 | ASSQRGTDTQY
NA | 13 | TRBJ1-3 | TRBV7-2 | ASSLVGTTGNTIY
NA | 15 | TRBJ2-6 | TRBV3-1/TRBV3-2 | ASSQDQALSGANVLT
NA | 13 | TRBJ1-1 | TRBV10-3 | AISENSGPVTEAF
NA | 14 | TRBJ1-4 | TRBV19 | ASSISGDGANEKLF
NA | 15 | TRBJ2-1 | TRBV5-5 | ASSLGSGGPPWNEQF